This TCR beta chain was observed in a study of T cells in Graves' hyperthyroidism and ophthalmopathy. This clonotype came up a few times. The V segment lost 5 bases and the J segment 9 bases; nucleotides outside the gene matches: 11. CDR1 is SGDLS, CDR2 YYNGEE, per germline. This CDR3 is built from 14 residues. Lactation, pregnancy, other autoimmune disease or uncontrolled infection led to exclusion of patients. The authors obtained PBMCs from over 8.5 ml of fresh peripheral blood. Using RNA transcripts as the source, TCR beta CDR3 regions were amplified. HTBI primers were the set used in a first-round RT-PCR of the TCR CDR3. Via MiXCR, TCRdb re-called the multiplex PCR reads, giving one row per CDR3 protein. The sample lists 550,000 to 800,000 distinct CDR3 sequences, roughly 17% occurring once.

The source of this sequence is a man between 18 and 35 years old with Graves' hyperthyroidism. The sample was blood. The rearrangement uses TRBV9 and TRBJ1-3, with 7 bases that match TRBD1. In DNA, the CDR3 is TGTGCCAGCAGTTTCTCAGGGGGGGACACCACCATATATTTT. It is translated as CASSFSGGDTTIYF. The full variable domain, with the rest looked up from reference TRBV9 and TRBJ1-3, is DSGVTQTPKHLITATGQRVTLRCSPRSGDLSVYWYQQSLDQGLQFLIQYYNGEERAKGNILERFSAQQFPDLHSELNLSSLELGDSALYFCASSFSGGDTTIYFGEGSWLTVV.